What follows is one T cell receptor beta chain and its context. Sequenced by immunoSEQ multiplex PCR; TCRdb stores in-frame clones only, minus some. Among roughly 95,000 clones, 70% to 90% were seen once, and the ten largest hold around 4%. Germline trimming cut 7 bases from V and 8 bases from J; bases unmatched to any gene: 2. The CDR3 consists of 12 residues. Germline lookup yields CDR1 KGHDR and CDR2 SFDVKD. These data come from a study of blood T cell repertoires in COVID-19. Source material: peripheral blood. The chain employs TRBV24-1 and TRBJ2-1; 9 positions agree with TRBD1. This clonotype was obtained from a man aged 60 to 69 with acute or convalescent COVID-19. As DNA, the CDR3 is TGTGCCACCAGCCACAGGGGGCATGAGCAGTTCTTC. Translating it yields CATSHRGHEQFF.